This is a list of T cell receptor beta chains from one sample in a study of T cells after yellow fever vaccination. TCRdb reprocessed the 5' RACE reads via MiXCR and lists one record per CDR3 protein. The table lists 200,000 to 300,000 distinct CDR3 sequences, roughly 13% of them singletons. The sequences come from CD4+ T cells sorted from PBMCs, collected 45 days after the yellow fever booster vaccination. The receptors originated from a man aged 25 to 45 who received the YFV17D yellow fever vaccine. CDR3s include the opening cysteine and the closing phenylalanine or tryptophan. A D gene is named only where the DNA matches it firmly. Part of the rows lack a size; the others show once, few, many or a class for expanded clones.

D gene	J gene	V gene	clone size	CDR3 DNA	CDR3 protein
TRBD2	TRBJ2-6	TRBV29-1	NA	TGCAGCGTTGTTGAAGGACTAGGCGGTTCTGGGGCCAACGTCCTGACTTTC	CSVVEGLGGSGANVLTF
NA	TRBJ1-1	TRBV7-6	few	TGTGCCAGCAGCTTAGCAAAGAACACTGAAGCTTTCTTT	CASSLAKNTEAFF
TRBD2	TRBJ2-1	TRBV7-2	NA	TGTGCCAGCAGCCCTCAGTTACTAGCGGGCTACAATGAGCAGTTCTTC	CASSPQLLAGYNEQFF
NA	TRBJ1-1	TRBV18	many	TGTGCCAGCTCACCAGGGCTGACCGGGACAAGAAAAGGGAACACTGAAGCTTTCTTT	CASSPGLTGTRKGNTEAFF
NA	TRBJ2-2	TRBV27	few	TGTGCCAGCAGTCCCCTTGGGATTAGAACCGGGGAGCTGTTTTTT	CASSPLGIRTGELFF
NA	TRBJ2-7	TRBV12-3/TRBV12-4	many	TGTGCCAGCAGTCAACGAGGAGGGGGGCACGAGCAGTACTTC	CASSQRGGGHEQYF
NA	TRBJ2-5	TRBV6-6	NA	TGTGCCAGCAGGGAACTAGCAGAGACCCAGTACTTC	CASRELAETQYF
NA	TRBJ2-1	TRBV7-2	many	TGTGCCAGCAGTTCGCCAGGATACAATGAGCAGTTCTTC	CASSSPGYNEQFF
NA	TRBJ2-1	TRBV21-1	few	TGTGCCAGCAGCCTCCTAACACAGGGGGCCATGTACAATGAGCAGTTCTTC	CASSLLTQGAMYNEQFF
NA	TRBJ2-5	TRBV5-1	few	TGCGCCAGCAGCGCAAACAGGGAGACCCAGTACTTC	CASSANRETQYF
NA	TRBJ2-1	TRBV18	NA	TGTGCCAGCTCACCACTATCCTACAATGAGCAGTTCTTC	CASSPLSYNEQFF
TRBD2	TRBJ2-1	TRBV4-2	NA	TGTGACAGCAGCCAAGAAACTAGCGGAGGTTACAATGAGCAGTTCTTC	CDSSQETSGGYNEQFF
TRBD2	TRBJ2-1	TRBV7-9	few	TGTGCCAGCAGCTTAGCTGGCCTAGCGGGAGACGATGAGCAGTTCTTC	CASSLAGLAGDDEQFF
TRBD2	TRBJ2-3	TRBV5-1	NA	TGCGCCAGCAGCACCGGACTAGCGGGAGAATTAGGGTATTTT	CASSTGLAGELGYF
NA	TRBJ2-7	TRBV12-3/TRBV12-4	few	TGTGCCAGCAGTTTTGGTGAAGCTCCGGCAGGGCAGTACTTC	CASSFGEAPAGQYF
TRBD2	TRBJ2-1	TRBV27	few	TGTGCCAGCAGTTTACGACTAGCGGGAGGGTACAATGAGCAGTTCTTC	CASSLRLAGGYNEQFF
TRBD2	TRBJ2-1	TRBV6-5	few	TGTGCCAGCAGTTACTTGGGCGGGAGGTACAAAAACTACAATGAGCAGTTCTTC	CASSYLGGRYKNYNEQFF
NA	TRBJ2-7	TRBV2	few	TGTGCCAGCAGTGAGGAGGGTTCCTACGAGCAGTACTTC	CASSEEGSYEQYF
NA	TRBJ2-6	TRBV20-1	few	TGCAGTGCTATGGTCAGGGCCTCTGGGGCCAACGTCCTGACTTTC	CSAMVRASGANVLTF
TRBD1	TRBJ2-7	TRBV10-3	few	TGTGCCATCAGTGAGCCGACAGGGGGCAAGGACGAGCAGTACTTC	CAISEPTGGKDEQYF
TRBD1	TRBJ2-2	TRBV5-1	few	TGCGCCAGCAGCCTTGGACAGGGGGGACCTTCAGGGGAGCTGTTTTTT	CASSLGQGGPSGELFF
NA	TRBJ2-5	TRBV7-2	few	TGTGCCAGCAGCTTCGGGAGACGGGAGACCCAGTACTTC	CASSFGRRETQYF
TRBD2	TRBJ2-1	TRBV5-1	few	TGCGCCAGCAGCAAAAATGGACTAGCGGGAGGGTTCGGTGAGCAGTTCTTC	CASSKNGLAGGFGEQFF
NA	TRBJ2-5	TRBV10-3	many	TGTGCCATCAGTGAGTCGAATGGGGGACAAGAGACCCAGTACTTC	CAISESNGGQETQYF
TRBD2	TRBJ2-1	TRBV7-3	few	TGTGCCAGCAGCTTAAATGGGGGGCGCGGTCGGGCGGGAGGGCTCCTCTCGTACAATGAGCAGTTCTTC	CASSLNGGRGRAGGLLSYNEQFF
TRBD2	TRBJ2-7	TRBV11-2	NA	TGTGCCAGCAGCTTCGGGACTAGCGGGAGTAAAGGATCCTACGAGCAGTACTTC	CASSFGTSGSKGSYEQYF
NA	TRBJ2-1	TRBV20-1	NA	TGCAGTGCTAGGGGGCAGGGGGGAGTGAATGAGCAGTTCTTC	CSARGQGGVNEQFF
NA	TRBJ2-7	TRBV20-1	many	TGCAGTGCCTCATTCCGCTGGGGATACGAGCAGTACTTC	CSASFRWGYEQYF
NA	TRBJ2-2	TRBV7-3	few	TGTGCCAGCAGTCCGGAACCTACCGGGGAGCTGTTTTTT	CASSPEPTGELFF
NA	TRBJ1-2	TRBV20-1	many	TGCAGTGCTCCCCAGGTTGGAGCCTATGGCTACACCTTC	CSAPQVGAYGYTF